A selection of T cell receptor beta chains follows, all from one sample in a study of T cell changes during pregnancy in multiple sclerosis. Using immunoSEQ multiplex PCR, the repertoire was profiled, and TCRdb retains in-frame clones only, with some absent. Of more than 80,000 clones listed, about nine tenths are singletons. Material: PBMCs, obtained in the first trimester of pregnancy. These receptors came from a female donor in good health, serving as a control in a pregnancy study. Some clones in this sample may be carry-over from other donors' samples. CDR3s include the opening cysteine and the closing phenylalanine or tryptophan. D genes are given only for firm matches. A clone size is listed for some rows: how often the clone was seen (once, few, many), or a class if it is expanded.

v_call	j_call	d_call	clone_size	cdr3_aa	cdr3_nt
TRBV4-1	TRBJ1-3	-	-	CASSQTGQNTIYF	TGCGCCAGCAGCCAAACAGGGCAAAACACCATATATTTT
TRBV2	TRBJ2-5	TRBD2	-	CATGTSGSRETQYF	TGTGCCACCGGGACTAGCGGGAGTCGGGAGACCCAGTACTTC
TRBV27	TRBJ1-5	-	-	CASSLLGGAYSNQPQHF	TGTGCCAGCAGTTTATTAGGGGGTGCGTATAGCAATCAGCCCCAGCATTTT
TRBV27	TRBJ1-4	TRBD1	-	CASSLSGQVSNEKLFF	TGTGCCAGCAGTTTATCCGGACAGGTCAGTAATGAAAAACTGTTTTTT
TRBV11-2	TRBJ2-1	TRBD1	-	CASSYYDRGISYNEQFF	TGTGCCAGCAGTTATTACGACAGGGGTATATCCTACAATGAGCAGTTCTTC
TRBV7-9	TRBJ2-7	TRBD1	-	CASSSRAGQGLNEQYF	TGTGCCAGCAGCTCGCGGGCCGGACAGGGGCTTAACGAGCAGTACTTC
TRBV19	TRBJ1-5	-	-	CASTPGGDSNQPQHF	TGTGCCAGTACTCCCGGGGGGGATAGCAATCAGCCCCAGCATTTT
TRBV7-2	TRBJ2-7	-	-	CASTQPEGLYEQYF	TGTGCCAGCACACAACCGGAGGGCCTCTACGAGCAGTACTTC
TRBV5-1	TRBJ2-5	TRBD2	-	CASSSGLAGGETQYF	TGCGCCAGCAGCTCGGGACTAGCGGGAGGGGAGACCCAGTACTTC
TRBV6-1	TRBJ1-3	-	once	CASSVDRSSGNTIYF	TGTGCCAGCAGTGTCGACAGGAGCTCTGGAAACACCATATATTTT
TRBV7-2	TRBJ2-1	-	-	CASSTDYNEQFF	TGTGCCAGCAGCACAGACTACAATGAGCAGTTCTTC
TRBV5-4	TRBJ1-5	-	-	CASSLTGGQPQHF	TGTGCCAGCAGCCTGACGGGAGGTCAGCCCCAGCATTTT
TRBV5-6	TRBJ1-5	-	-	CASSLGAQNQPQHF	TGTGCCAGCAGCTTGGGTGCACAGAATCAGCCCCAGCATTTT
TRBV19	TRBJ2-1	TRBD1	-	CASSIAVGQGPHEQFF	TGTGCCAGTAGTATAGCCGTCGGACAGGGCCCTCATGAGCAGTTCTTC
TRBV9	TRBJ2-7	TRBD1	-	CASSPWTGEAYEQYF	TGTGCCAGCAGCCCATGGACAGGGGAGGCCTACGAGCAGTACTTC
TRBV29-1	TRBJ1-5	-	once	CSVVGGVGESQHF	TGCAGCGTTGTTGGGGGGGTGGGGGAGTCCCAGCATTTT
TRBV2	TRBJ1-2	TRBD1	-	CASSLGGGQGNGYTF	TGTGCCAGCAGTTTGGGGGGAGGACAGGGAAATGGCTACACCTTC
TRBV5-6	TRBJ2-7	-	-	CASSLGGASYEQYF	TGTGCCAGCAGCTTGGGTGGGGCAAGCTACGAGCAGTACTTC
TRBV5-1	TRBJ2-5	TRBD2	-	CASSLGAGVQETQYF	TGCGCCAGCAGCTTGGGGGCGGGGGTCCAAGAGACCCAGTACTTC
TRBV18	TRBJ2-1	TRBD1	-	CASFRDRGFDEQFF	TGTGCCAGCTTCCGGGACAGGGGGTTCGATGAGCAGTTCTTC
TRBV19	TRBJ2-7	-	-	CASSPGLPYEQYF	TGTGCCAGTTCCCCGGGACTTCCCTACGAGCAGTACTTC
TRBV27	TRBJ2-7	-	-	CASAPRGLAYEQYF	TGTGCCAGCGCCCCCCGGGGACTGGCCTACGAGCAGTACTTC
TRBV11-2	TRBJ1-1	TRBD1	-	CASSLTGGNTEAFF	TGTGCCAGCAGCTTGACAGGGGGGAACACTGAAGCTTTCTTT
TRBV28	TRBJ1-1	-	-	CASSLSQGWGEAFF	TGTGCCAGCAGTTTATCTCAGGGGTGGGGTGAAGCTTTCTTT
TRBV4-1	TRBJ1-2	TRBD1	once	CASSPLGRDRVDGYTF	TGCGCCAGCAGTCCCTTGGGGAGGGACAGGGTCGATGGCTACACCTTC
TRBV7-2	TRBJ2-7	-	-	CASSYDHSSYEQYF	TGTGCCAGCAGCTACGATCACAGTTCCTACGAGCAGTACTTC